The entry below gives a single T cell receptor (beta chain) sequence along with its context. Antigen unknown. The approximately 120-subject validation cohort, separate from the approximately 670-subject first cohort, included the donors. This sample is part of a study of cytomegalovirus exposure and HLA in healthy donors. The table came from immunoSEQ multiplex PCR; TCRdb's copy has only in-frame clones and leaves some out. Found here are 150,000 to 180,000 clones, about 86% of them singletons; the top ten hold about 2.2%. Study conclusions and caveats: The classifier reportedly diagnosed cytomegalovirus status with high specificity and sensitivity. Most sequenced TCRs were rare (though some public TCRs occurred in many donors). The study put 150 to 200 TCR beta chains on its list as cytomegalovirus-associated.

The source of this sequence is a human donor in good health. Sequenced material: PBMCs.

The CDR3 DNA sequence: TGTGCCAGCAGTTACTTTAGGGACAGCCTGAACACTGAAGCTTTCTTT. This encodes CASSYFRDSLNTEAFF. V is TRBV6-5 and J is TRBJ1-1, with 7 bases lining up with TRBD1. The germline V gene encodes CDR1 MNHEY and CDR2 SVGAGI. This CDR3 has 16 amino acids. V shed 1 base, J shed 0 bases, and the junction held 5 bases outside the gene matches.